One and the same sample provided the 3 T cell receptor beta chains below, sequenced in a study of blood T cell repertoires in COVID-19. Method: immunoSEQ multiplex PCR; TCRdb's copy keeps in-frame clones and lacks some. The data show 320,000 or so clones, about nine tenths seen once. Sequenced input: PBMCs or T cells enriched from blood (not recorded which). The source of these receptors is a man in his 60s who had recovered from COVID-19.

The V gene is TRBV7-6, the J gene TRBJ2-7; D perhaps matches TRBD2 (5 bases). Germline values: CDR1 SGHVS, CDR2 FNYEAQ. Trimming removed 4 bases from V and 7 bases from J, with 20 bases in between. This CDR3 is 15 amino acids long. The CDR3 is CASSSHPGSAPEQYF. Written as DNA, the CDR3 is TGTGCCAGCAGCTCACACCCGGGGAGCGCCCCTGAGCAGTACTTC.

The V call is TRBV27, the J call TRBJ2-1, with D hard to call. Germline lookup yields CDR1 MNHEY and CDR2 SMNVEV (reference sequence). This CDR3 has 15 amino acids. V was clipped by 3 bases and J by 0 bases, with 9 bases between them. This CDR3 is CASSLGLSSYNEQFF. The CDR3 region has the DNA TGTGCCAGCAGTTTGGGCTTAAGCTCCTACAATGAGCAGTTCTTC.

This chain joins TRBV27 and TRBJ1-1; TRBD1 is a possible D gene (5 bases). Germline V gene sequence: CDR1 MNHEY, CDR2 SMNVEV (reference sequence). There are 13 residues in the CDR3. Between the trimmed V and J ends, which lost 8 bases and 0 bases, there was a span of 10 bases. The CDR3 here is CASGAAVNTEAFF. CDR3 DNA: TGTGCCAGCGGGGCTGCCGTGAACACTGAAGCTTTCTTT.